This TCR beta chain was obtained from a study of graft-versus-host responses after intestinal transplantation. Across the whole study: All recipients got anti-thymocyte globulin induction, then tacrolimus and steroids for roughly 3 years.

The data were produced by immunoSEQ multiplex PCR, yet TCRdb's version contains in-frame clones alone and is incomplete. Here the sample spans some 46,000 clones, 85% to 95% being singletons. The CDR3 extends over 16 amino acids. Between the trimmed V and J ends, which lost 5 bases and 10 bases, there was a span of 26 bases. The germline CDR1 and CDR2 sequences are SEHNR and FQNEAQ (reference sequence). The sequence derives from a human patient who received an intestinal transplant, so some T cells may come from the graft donor. V is TRBV7-9 and J is TRBJ1-2, with TRBD1 as a possible D gene (5 bases). The sequencing used PBMCs, collected 750 to 800 days after a first intestinal transplant, on the day of a second. CDR3 residues: CASSDENEWGPLVYTF. In nucleotides, the CDR3 is TGTGCCAGCAGCGATGAGAACGAGTGGGGACCTCTAGTCTACACCTTC.